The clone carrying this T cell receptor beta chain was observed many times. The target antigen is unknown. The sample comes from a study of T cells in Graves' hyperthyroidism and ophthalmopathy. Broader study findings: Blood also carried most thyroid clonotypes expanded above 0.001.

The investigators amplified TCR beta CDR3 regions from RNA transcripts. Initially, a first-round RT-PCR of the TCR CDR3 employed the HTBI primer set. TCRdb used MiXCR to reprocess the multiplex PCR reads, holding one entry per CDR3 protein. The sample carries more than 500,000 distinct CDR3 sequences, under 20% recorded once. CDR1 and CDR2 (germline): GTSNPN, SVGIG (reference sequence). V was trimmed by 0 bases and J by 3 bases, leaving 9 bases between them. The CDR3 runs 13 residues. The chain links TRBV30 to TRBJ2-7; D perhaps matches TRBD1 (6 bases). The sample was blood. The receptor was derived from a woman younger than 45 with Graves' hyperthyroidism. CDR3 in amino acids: CAWSVQGYYEQYF. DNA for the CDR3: TGTGCCTGGAGTGTACAGGGCTACTACGAGCAGTACTTC.